This TCR beta chain was captured in a study of tumor-infiltrating lymphocytes in primary liver carcinoma. Unsorted bulk tissue of roughly 18-32 mg yielded co-extracted RNA and DNA. Reverse transcription of 500 to 650 ng total RNA with a constant-region primer produced TCR beta cDNA. What produced the TCR beta libraries was three nested multiplex PCR rounds using slightly modified ARM-PCR. TCRdb reprocessed the multiplex PCR reads via MiXCR and lists one record per CDR3 protein. The table lists just over 30,000 distinct CDR3 sequences, 71% of them singletons. Worth noting for this clonotype: A junction boundary mismatches the germline segment, possibly from a read error.

What was sequenced was liver tumor tissue from sampling region 3. The subset was: tumor region T3, left-lateral pole. The sequence was collected from a woman aged 25-40 years with primary liver carcinoma and hepatitis B virus infection.

CDR3 sequence: CVISTGTTLNTEAFF. The CDR3 DNA follows: TGTGTCATCAGCACCGGGACAACACTGAATACTGAAGCTTTCTTT. The chain has TRBV10-3 and TRBJ1-1, with D tentatively TRBD1 (6 bases). CDR1 and CDR2 from the germline V gene are ENHRY and SYGVKD. This CDR3 is 15 amino acids long.